Below are 19 T cell receptor beta chains sequenced from a single sample in a study of technical replicates of blood from four donors. The method was immunoSEQ multiplex PCR; TCRdb's version includes in-frame clones alone and lacks a portion of them. The sample carries 50,000 to 70,000 clones, about nine tenths recorded once. The material sequenced was PBMCs. These receptors were obtained from a human donor in good health. Some clones in this sample may be carry-over from other donors' samples.

This clone was detected only once. The chain couples TRBV7-9 to TRBJ1-1, with D possibly TRBD1 on 6 matching bases. V dropped 2 bases and J dropped 2 bases, with 12 bases sitting between them. The CDR3 consists of 15 residues. CDR1 and CDR2 from the germline V gene are SEHNR and FQNEAQ (reference sequence). CDR3 nucleotides: TGTGCCAGCAGCTTATTTGCAGGGGCTAACACTGAAGCTTTCTTT. It encodes CASSLFAGANTEAFF.

This clone was recorded only once. This chain uses TRBV7-9 with TRBJ1-4; 7 bases line up with TRBD1. Germline assignment: CDR1 SEHNR and CDR2 FQNEAQ (reference sequence). The V gene end was trimmed by 7 bases and the J gene end by 11 bases; junction bases not matched to a gene: 13. CDR3 length: 14 amino acids. CDR3 sequence: CASIQGRWTGKLFF. The CDR3 nucleotides read TGTGCCAGCATACAGGGGCGGTGGACTGGGAAACTGTTTTTT. The full variable domain, rest sourced from reference TRBV7-9 and TRBJ1-4, is DTGVSQNPRHKITKRGQNVTFRCDPISEHNRLYWYRQTLGQGPEFLTYFQNEAQLEKSRLLSDRFSAERPKGSFSTLEIQRTEQGDSAMYLCASIQGRWTGKLFFGSGTQLSVL.

The chain joins TRBV7-2 to TRBJ1-6; D possibly corresponds to TRBD1 (5 bases). This CDR3 is 15 amino acids long. The V gene's germline CDR1 is SGHTA and CDR2 FQGNSA. The V end lost 5 bases, the J end lost 9 bases, and 17 bases lay between the germline ends. The CDR3 DNA reads TGTGCCAGCAGCCCCGGCTGGGGGGGGAGTTCACCCCTCCACTTT. It translates to CASSPGWGGSSPLHF. The whole variable domain, remainder taken from reference TRBV7-2 and TRBJ1-6, is GAGVSQSPSNKVTEKGKDVELRCDPISGHTALYWYRQSLGQGLEFLIYFQGNSAPDKSGLPSDRFSAERTGGSVSTLTIQRTQQEDSAVYLCASSPGWGGSSPLHFGNGTRLTVT.

CDR3 region: CASTLGVSKSSYEQYF. For the CDR3, the DNA is TGTGCCAGCACGCTCGGGGTCAGCAAAAGCTCCTACGAGCAGTACTTC. The chain couples TRBV9 to TRBJ2-7, with D tentatively TRBD2 (5 bases). Per the germline V gene, CDR1 is SGDLS and CDR2 is YYNGEE. CDR3 length equals 16 residues. The germline V and J ends were trimmed by 6 bases and 0 bases, with 19 bases remaining between them.

In nucleotides, the CDR3 is TGTGCCAGCAGTGATTCTACAGGGGGCGTTAGGGGACTAGCGGGGAGCTCCTACGAGCAGTACTTC. Its translation is CASSDSTGGVRGLAGSSYEQYF. This chain connects TRBV9 to TRBJ2-7, with 13 bases identical to TRBD2. This CDR3 has 22 residues. Looked up from germline, CDR1 is SGDLS and CDR2 is YYNGEE. V was pared by 5 bases and J by 0 bases, with 23 bases of the junction left unmatched.

This chain links TRBV4-2 with TRBJ1-5; unclear D gene. V was clipped by 1 base and J by 3 bases, with 7 bases between them. Germline loops: CDR1 LGHNA, CDR2 YNFKEQ. CDR3 length: 14 amino acids. The CDR3 is CASSQVRDNQPQHF. In DNA form, the CDR3 reads TGTGCCAGCAGCCAAGTTCGGGACAATCAGCCCCAGCATTTT.

The chain has TRBV6-6 and TRBJ1-4; maybe TRBD1 (5 bases). The germline V and J ends were trimmed by 10 bases and 7 bases, with 16 bases remaining between them. Germline CDR1 is MNHNY and CDR2 is SVGAGI (reference sequence). The CDR3 has 13 amino acids. CDR3 amino acids: CATSQGGFEKLFF. The CDR3 nucleotides are TGTGCCACTAGTCAGGGAGGTTTTGAAAAACTGTTTTTT.

The chain couples TRBV19 to TRBJ2-1; TRBD1 is a possible D gene (6 bases). Germline V gene data show CDR1 as LNHDA and CDR2 as SQIVND (reference sequence). The CDR3 is 13 amino acids. V dropped 3 bases and J dropped 5 bases, with 8 bases sitting between them. CDR3 residues: CASSIYRDNEQFF. The CDR3, as DNA: TGTGCCAGTAGTATTTACAGGGACAATGAGCAGTTCTTC.

This chain joins TRBV30 and TRBJ2-7; possible D gene TRBD1, 6 bases. The CDR3 length is 13 residues. Per the germline V gene, CDR1 is GTSNPN and CDR2 is SVGIG (reference sequence). V was clipped by 3 bases and J by 4 bases, with 13 bases between them. The DNA of the CDR3 is TGTGCCTGGAGGGCAGGGGCTTGGTACGAGCAGTACTTC. This translates into CAWRAGAWYEQYF. The whole variable domain, filled in from reference TRBV30 and TRBJ2-7, reads SQTIHQWPATLVQPVGSPLSLECTVEGTSNPNLYWYRQAAGRGLQLLFYSVGIGQISSEVPQNLSASRPQDRQFILSSKKLLLSDSGFYLCAWRAGAWYEQYFGPGTRLTVT.

The chain joins TRBV5-1 to TRBJ2-3, with 16 bases identical to TRBD2. V was pared by 5 bases and J by 1 base, with 7 bases of the junction left unmatched. CDR1 SGHRS and CDR2 YFSETQ come from the germline V gene. CDR3 length: 18 residues. CDR3 protein: CASSSPGTSGGGTDTQYF. The CDR3 region has the DNA TGCGCCAGCAGTTCTCCCGGGACTAGCGGGGGGGGCACAGATACGCAGTATTTT.

V is TRBV7-2 and J is TRBJ1-2; possibly TRBD1 for D (6 bases). V dropped 7 bases and J dropped 5 bases, with 17 bases sitting between them. Looked up from germline, CDR1 is SGHTA and CDR2 is FQGNSA. The CDR3 length is 14 residues. CDR3 region: CASTGGGRRYGYTF. CDR3 bases: TGTGCCAGCACCGGGGGGGGCCGGAGGTATGGCTACACCTTC.

V is TRBV10-3 and J is TRBJ2-3, with unresolved D. The V end was cut by 1 base, the J end by 2 bases, with 4 bases between. Germline V lookup: CDR1 ENHRY, CDR2 SYGVKD. This CDR3 is 13 amino acids long. In DNA, the CDR3 is TGTGCCATCAGTGAGTTAGACACAGATACGCAGTATTTT. This codes for CAISELDTDTQYF.

The chain links TRBV7-9 to TRBJ1-6; 9 positions match TRBD1. Germline V gene lookup returns CDR1 SEHNR and CDR2 FQNEAQ (reference sequence). CDR3 length: 16 amino acids. V lost 5 bases and J lost 6; bases outside the gene matches: 8. The CDR3 nucleotides are TGTGCCAGCAGCGAAACCGGGACAGGGCCTAATTCACCCCTCCACTTT. Its translation: CASSETGTGPNSPLHF.

The chain combines TRBV5-4 with TRBJ1-6; unclear D gene. The CDR3 has 15 amino acids. V was pared by 4 bases and J by 4 bases, with 12 bases between. Germline V gene data show CDR1 as SGHNT and CDR2 as YYREEE (reference sequence). The CDR3 here is CASSKQGLYNSPLHF. The CDR3 DNA sequence: TGTGCCAGCAGCAAACAAGGACTGTATAATTCACCCCTCCACTTT.

This chain uses TRBV20-1 with TRBJ1-2; D may be TRBD1 (6 bases). Looked up from germline, CDR1 is DFQATT and CDR2 is SNEGSKA (reference sequence). CDR3 size: 10 residues. Deletions cut 6 bases from V and 5 bases from J, with 7 bases between. The chain's CDR3 is CSATGYGYTF. CDR3 sequence (DNA): TGCAGTGCCACAGGGTATGGCTACACCTTC.

This clone was observed a single time. The chain has TRBV19 and TRBJ2-1; 7 nucleotides line up with TRBD2. Losses at the gene ends were 3 bases for V and 9 bases for J; bases not matched to a gene: 5. This CDR3 spans 13 amino acids. Germline CDR1 is LNHDA and CDR2 is SQIVND (reference sequence). The CDR3 protein is CASSIYGGGEQFF. CDR3 in DNA: TGTGCCAGTAGTATCTATGGGGGGGGTGAGCAGTTCTTC.

The CDR3 bases are TGTGCCAGCAGCCCCCTGACGAGGTCAACGACTGGAAACACCATATATTTT. This encodes CASSPLTRSTTGNTIYF. The V gene is TRBV7-8, the J gene TRBJ1-3; no clear D. The CDR3 spans 17 residues. The V and J ends lost 5 bases and 2 bases respectively, with 19 bases between them. Per germline, CDR1 SGHVS and CDR2 FQNEAQ.

The chain carries TRBV5-6 and TRBJ2-7; tentative D call: TRBD1 (5 bases). CDR1 SGHDT and CDR2 YYEEEE come from the germline V gene. CDR3 length: 15 residues. Trimming shortened V by 4 bases and J by 3 bases, and 17 bases separated the two germline ends. CDR3 sequence (DNA): TGTGCCAGCAGCGTGGGTCAGGGATGGGACTACGAGCAGTACTTC. Translation gives CASSVGQGWDYEQYF.

This clone was found a few times. V usage is TRBV5-4 and J usage is TRBJ2-7; perhaps TRBD1 as D (6 bases). Deletions cut 3 bases from V and 4 bases from J, with 20 bases between. CDR3 length: 16 residues. From germline, CDR1 is SGHNT and CDR2 YYREEE (reference sequence). The CDR3 region is CASSSSPTGHGYEQYF. DNA for the CDR3: TGTGCCAGCAGCTCATCACCTACGGGACACGGGTACGAGCAGTACTTC.